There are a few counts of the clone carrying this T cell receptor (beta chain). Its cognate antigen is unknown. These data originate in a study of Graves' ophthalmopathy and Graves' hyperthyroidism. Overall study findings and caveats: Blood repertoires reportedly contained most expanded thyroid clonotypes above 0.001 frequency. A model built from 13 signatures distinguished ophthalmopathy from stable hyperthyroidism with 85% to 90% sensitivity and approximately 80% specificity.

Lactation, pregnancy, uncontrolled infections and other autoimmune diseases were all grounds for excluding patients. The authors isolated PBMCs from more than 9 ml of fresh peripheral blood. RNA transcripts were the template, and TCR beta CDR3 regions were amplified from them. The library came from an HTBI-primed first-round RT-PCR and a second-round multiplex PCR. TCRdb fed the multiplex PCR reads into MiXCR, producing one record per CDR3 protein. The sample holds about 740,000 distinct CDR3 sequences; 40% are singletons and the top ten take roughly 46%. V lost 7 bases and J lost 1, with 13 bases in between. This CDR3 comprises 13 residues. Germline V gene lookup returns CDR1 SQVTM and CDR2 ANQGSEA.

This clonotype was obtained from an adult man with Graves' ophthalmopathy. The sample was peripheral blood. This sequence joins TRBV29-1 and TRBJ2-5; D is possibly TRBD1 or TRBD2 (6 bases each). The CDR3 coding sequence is TGCAGCGCCGGGGGCCCGGCCCAAGAGACCCAGTACTTC. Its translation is CSAGGPAQETQYF.